The source of this T cell receptor beta chain is a study of technical replicates of blood from several donors. The germline gives CDR1 GTSNPN, CDR2 SVGIG (reference sequence). After removal of 3 bases from V and 5 bases from J, the junction contained 8 bases not matched to a gene. CDR3 size: 14 residues. Here immunoSEQ multiplex PCR was the method, and the copy in TCRdb shows in-frame clones only, minus some. The sample has approximately 14,000 clones; 80% are singletons. Sequences were obtained from PBMCs. This receptor was obtained from a human donor in good health. This chain connects TRBV30 to TRBJ1-2; 8 bases are a match to TRBD1. The CDR3 loop reads CAWSPGQGPYGYTF. CDR3 DNA: TGTGCCTGGAGCCCTGGACAGGGACCGTATGGCTACACCTTC. The whole variable domain, remainder taken from reference TRBV30 and TRBJ1-2, is SQTIHQWPATLVQPVGSPLSLECTVEGTSNPNLYWYRQAAGRGLQLLFYSVGIGQISSEVPQNLSASRPQDRQFILSSKKLLLSDSGFYLCAWSPGQGPYGYTFGSGTRLTVV.